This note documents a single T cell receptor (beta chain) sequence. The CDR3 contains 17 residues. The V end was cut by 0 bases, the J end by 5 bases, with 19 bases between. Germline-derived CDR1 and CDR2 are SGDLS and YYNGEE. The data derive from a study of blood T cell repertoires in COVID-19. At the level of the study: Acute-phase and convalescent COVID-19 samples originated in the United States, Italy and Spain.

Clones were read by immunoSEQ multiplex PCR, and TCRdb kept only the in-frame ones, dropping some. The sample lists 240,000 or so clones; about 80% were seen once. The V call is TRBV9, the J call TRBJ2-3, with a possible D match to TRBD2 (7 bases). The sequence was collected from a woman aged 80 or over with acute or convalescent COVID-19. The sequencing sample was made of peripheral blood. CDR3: CASSVAGVRGPGDTQYF. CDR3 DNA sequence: TGTGCCAGCAGCGTAGCGGGGGTGCGGGGGCCCGGAGATACGCAGTATTTT.